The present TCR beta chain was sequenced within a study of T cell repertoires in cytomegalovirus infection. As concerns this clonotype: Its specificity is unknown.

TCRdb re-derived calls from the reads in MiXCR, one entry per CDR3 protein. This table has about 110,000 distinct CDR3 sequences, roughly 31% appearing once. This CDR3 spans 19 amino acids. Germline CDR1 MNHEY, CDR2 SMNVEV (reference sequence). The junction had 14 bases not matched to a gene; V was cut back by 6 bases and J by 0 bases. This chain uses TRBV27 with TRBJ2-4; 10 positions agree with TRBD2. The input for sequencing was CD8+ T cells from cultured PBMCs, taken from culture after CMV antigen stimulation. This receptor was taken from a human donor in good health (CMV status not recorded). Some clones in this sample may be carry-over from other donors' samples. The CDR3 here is CASRILAGPPGPAKNIQYF. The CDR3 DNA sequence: TGTGCCAGCAGAATACTAGCGGGGCCCCCAGGACCAGCCAAAAACATTCAGTACTTC.